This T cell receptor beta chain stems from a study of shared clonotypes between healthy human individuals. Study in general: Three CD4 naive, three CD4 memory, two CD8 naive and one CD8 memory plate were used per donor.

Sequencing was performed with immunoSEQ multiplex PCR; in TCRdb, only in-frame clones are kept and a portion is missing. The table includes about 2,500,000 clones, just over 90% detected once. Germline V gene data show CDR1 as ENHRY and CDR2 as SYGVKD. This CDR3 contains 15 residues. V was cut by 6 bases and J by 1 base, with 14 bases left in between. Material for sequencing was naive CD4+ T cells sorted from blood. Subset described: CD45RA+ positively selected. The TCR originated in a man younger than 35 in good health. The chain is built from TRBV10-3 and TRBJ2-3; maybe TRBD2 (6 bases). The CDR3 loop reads CAISSRDSGTDTQYF. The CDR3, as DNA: TGTGCCATCAGCTCCCGGGACTCCGGCACAGATACGCAGTATTTT.